The 5 T cell receptor delta chains below come from one sample, sequenced in a study of γδ T cells in repeated Plasmodium falciparum infection. Bulk repertoires came from Vgamma9/Vdelta2+ or Vdelta2-negative gammadelta T cells flow-sorted from PBMC. TCRdb re-called the multiplex PCR reads through CATT. The sample has tens of thousands of delta-chain clones, approximately 0.96% seen once. The material sequenced was gamma-delta T cells from blood. The receptor source for this set is a pool of human donors (malaria-infected and uninfected, not separated).

This clone has a handful of counts. For this DNA, TCRdb reports the protein of a much larger clone, which diverges at residue 15, most likely from a read error; the protein presented here is translated directly from the DNA. The V and J genes are TRDV1 and TRDJ1; 13 bases match TRDD3. No J gene was available from TCRdb, and it was assigned here by a germline match of the DNA. Germline assignment: CDR1 TSWWSYY and CDR2 QGS. With 1 base clipped from V and 1 base from J, the junction kept 15 bases outside the gene matches. This CDR3 is built from 21 residues. CDR3 sequence reads: CALGEQPCTGGYGGGTDKLIF. The CDR3 DNA follows: TGTGCTCTTGGGGAACAGCCCTGTACTGGGGGATACGGGGGGGGCACCGATAAACTCATCTTT.

There are a few counts of this clone. TCRdb has a much larger clone's protein, which differs at residue 12 from the translation of this DNA, likely because of a read error; what is shown is the protein translated from the DNA. The chain has TRDV2 and TRDJ4; 7 nucleotides line up with TRDD3. TCRdb lists no J gene, so it was determined here by aligning the DNA to germline. Germline CDR1 is GEAIGNYY and CDR2 is EKD. The length of the CDR3 is 15 residues. The CDR3 loop reads CACDPGMGDVRLLIF. The CDR3 region has the DNA TGTGCCTGTGACCCGGGGATGGGGGACGTCAGACTCCTGATCTTT.

Regarding this clone: This sequence is one base from a far larger clone and is likely a read error. The same CDR3 also results from other DNA sequences found in this sample. This chain joins TRDV3 and TRDJ1; D perhaps matches TRDD2 (6 bases). The J gene was not available in TCRdb and was assigned here by matching the DNA to germline segments. Trimming removed 3 bases at V and 10 bases at J, with 48 bases between. Germline V CDR1 and CDR2: TVYSNPD, GDNSRS (reference sequence). The CDR3 totals 22 residues. The CDR3 protein is CAFNHLLPPSVLSNIGGWRLIF. In DNA, the CDR3 is TGTGCCTTCAATCACCTTCTTCCTCCGTCGGTACTCTCAAATATCGGGGGTTGGAGACTCATCTTT.

This clone was seen more than once but under ten times. TCRdb's listed protein matches a much larger clone and diverges from this DNA's translation at residue 9, likely through a read error; the protein shown comes from the DNA. The chain has TRDV1 and TRDJ1; D is tentatively TRDD2 or TRDD3 (9 bases each). Because TCRdb records no J gene, it was assigned here through a match of the DNA to germline. This CDR3 contains 19 residues. The V gene's germline CDR1 is TSWWSYY and CDR2 QGS. V was shortened by 3 bases and J by 1 base, with 24 bases between the two germline ends. CDR3 protein: CALGDPSYSGGFATDKLIF. The CDR3 DNA reads as TGTGCTCTTGGGGACCCTTCCTACTCTGGGGGATTCGCCACCGATAAACTCATCTTT.

This clone appeared a few times. A read error likely explains why the TCRdb protein, taken from a much larger clone, differs from this DNA's translation at residue 5; the protein shown is translated from the DNA. This chain connects TRDV2 to TRDJ1; 11 nucleotides align to TRDD3. The CDR3 extends over 15 amino acids. The ends lost 3 bases at V and 7 bases at J; junction bases unmatched: 9. The germline gives CDR1 GEAIGNYY, CDR2 EKD. This chain's CDR3 is CACDAINLGDTKLIF. CDR3 coding DNA: TGTGCCTGTGACGCGATTAACCTGGGGGATACTAAACTCATCTTT.